Below, 30 T cell receptor beta chains from the same sample are listed, as sequenced in a study of shared clonotypes between healthy human individuals (dated by TCRdb to about 2020). Library method: the immunoSEQ multiplex PCR assay. Imported from immuneACCESS, the table was reduced by TCRdb to in-frame sequences with V and J called. These copies leave out some clones; in studies compared against another copy, an unresolved V gene accounts for under half, and the cause of the remainder is not known. Within this sample are roughly 1 million clones, with approximately 80% of them counted one time only. The leading ten clones occupy approximately 0.5% of the sample. Sequences were obtained from memory CD4+ T cells from PBMCs. The cell subset or site label on this specimen signifies: CD45RA-negative fraction. The receptors here all came from a man in his late teens or twenties in good health. Some clones in this sample may be carry-over from other donors' samples.

This clone has a handful of counts. The V and J genes are TRBV30 and TRBJ1-5; D remains ambiguous. V shed 1 base and J shed 7 bases, with 11 bases lying between them. The CDR3 totals 13 residues. Germline V gene data show CDR1 as GTSNPN and CDR2 as SVGIG (reference sequence). CDR3 amino acids: CAWSATGGQPQHF. For the CDR3, the DNA is TGTGCCTGGAGTGCTACCGGAGGCCAGCCCCAGCATTTT.

The chain employs TRBV29-1 and TRBJ1-1, with 9 bases fitting TRBD1. V shed 1 base and J 11 bases; nucleotides not matched to a gene: 8. This CDR3 has 13 amino acids. In germline, CDR1 is SQVTM, CDR2 ANQGSEA. The CDR3 loop reads CSVEGRTGVRAFF. CDR3 DNA sequence: TGCAGCGTTGAAGGCCGGACAGGGGTGAGGGCTTTCTTT. The full variable domain, completed using reference TRBV29-1 and TRBJ1-1, is SAVISQKPSRDICQRGTSLTIQCQVDSQVTMMFWYRQQPGQSLTLIATANQGSEATYESGFVIDKFPISRPNLTFSTLTVSNMSPEDSSIYLCSVEGRTGVRAFFGQGTRLTVV.

The CDR3 protein is CASSFQMNTEAFF. CDR3 bases: TGTGCCAGCAGCTTTCAGATGAACACTGAAGCTTTCTTT. The chain carries TRBV7-9 and TRBJ1-1, with D unclear. CDR1 SEHNR and CDR2 FQNEAQ come from the germline V gene (reference sequence). V was pared by 3 bases and J by 0 bases, with 5 bases between. There are 13 residues in the CDR3.

This clone was seen a few times. This may be a read error: a much more frequent sequence differs by one nucleotide. At the DNA level, this CDR3 is encoded by other sequences in the same sample as well. The rearrangement joins TRBV30 to TRBJ1-1; D uncertain. The CDR3 length is 11 residues. The V gene's germline CDR1 is GTSNPN and CDR2 SVGIG (reference sequence). V dropped 3 bases and J dropped 5 bases, with 7 bases sitting between them. CDR3 DNA: TGTGCCTGGAGGTACATGACTGAAGCTTTCTTT. Translated, it gives CAWRYMTEAFF.

In its sample, this clone was seen a few times. The sample has other DNA sequences that encode this CDR3 too. The CDR3: CASSSSLNYGYTF. CDR3 sequence (DNA): TGTGCCAGCAGTTCATCACTTAACTATGGCTACACCTTC. The J gene is TRBJ1-2, the V gene TRBV28; no clear D. V was cut by 4 bases and J by 1 base, with 7 bases left in between. Germline CDR1 reads MDHEN; CDR2 reads SYDVKM. The CDR3 is made up of 13 amino acids.

Only one count was recorded for this clone. J is TRBJ2-2 and V is TRBV15; D is ambiguous. CDR1 is LNHNV, CDR2 YYDKDF, per germline (reference sequence). V lost 0 bases and J 1 base, leaving 6 bases between the germline ends. CDR3 length equals 15 residues. As DNA, the CDR3 is TGTGCCACCAGCAGAGATACAAGGAACACCGGGGAGCTGTTTTTT. It translates to CATSRDTRNTGELFF. Together with reference TRBV15 and TRBJ2-2, the CDR3 gives the full variable domain: DAMVIQNPRYQVTQFGKPVTLSCSQTLNHNVMYWYQQKSSQAPKLLFHYYDKDFNNEADTPDNFQSRRPNTSFCFLDIRSPGLGDTAMYLCATSRDTRNTGELFFGEGSRLTVL.

The chain carries TRBV27 and TRBJ1-5, with D possibly being TRBD1 (6 bases). Germline V gene lookup returns CDR1 MNHEY and CDR2 SMNVEV (reference sequence). The V and J ends lost 3 bases and 7 bases respectively, with 13 bases between them. There are 14 residues in the CDR3. The CDR3 loop is CASSLAGAAQPQHF. CDR3 coding DNA: TGTGCCAGCAGTTTGGCGGGGGCCGCGCAGCCCCAGCATTTT.

The CDR3 spells CAWSLAGAREQYF. CDR3 coding DNA: TGTGCCTGGAGTTTGGCGGGGGCTCGAGAGCAGTACTTC. This chain connects TRBV30 to TRBJ2-7; possibly TRBD2 for D (7 bases). Trimming pared 2 bases from V and 7 bases from J, leaving 15 bases between. The CDR3 contains 13 residues. The germline V gene encodes CDR1 GTSNPN and CDR2 SVGIG (reference sequence).

J is TRBJ2-3 and V is TRBV6-1; the D is unclear. The CDR3 totals 13 residues. Germline V CDR1 and CDR2: MNHNS, SASEGT. Trimming took 1 base from V and 6 from J, leaving 8 bases between them. The CDR3 sequence is CASSEEGLDTQYF. In DNA, the CDR3 is TGTGCCAGCAGTGAAGAAGGGTTGGATACGCAGTATTTT.

This CDR3 reads CASSQVQTGVGNSYEQYF. The CDR3 nucleotides are TGCGCCAGCAGCCAAGTCCAAACCGGGGTAGGGAACTCCTACGAGCAGTACTTC. The chain recombines TRBV4-1 with TRBJ2-7; tentative D call: TRBD2 (5 bases). Trimming removed 1 base at V and 0 bases at J, with 19 bases between. CDR3 length: 18 amino acids. Germline-derived CDR1 and CDR2 are MGHRA and YSYEKL.

The chain joins TRBV7-9 to TRBJ2-1; 13 bases line up with TRBD2. V shed 5 bases, J shed 0 bases, and the junction held 7 bases outside the gene matches. The length of the CDR3 is 18 residues. Germline assignment: CDR1 SEHNR and CDR2 FQNEAQ (reference sequence). The CDR3 region has the DNA TGTGCCAGCAGCCGACTAGCGGGAGGCAAACCCTCCTACAATGAGCAGTTCTTC. Its translation: CASSRLAGGKPSYNEQFF.

The chain has TRBV28 and TRBJ2-5, with 8 bases aligning to TRBD2. The CDR3 length is 19 residues. Per the germline V gene, CDR1 is MDHEN and CDR2 is SYDVKM. V shed 2 bases and J 5 bases; nucleotides not matched to a gene: 19. The CDR3 nucleotides read TGTGCCAGCAGTTTAGGGGGCGGCCTTTTGGGAGCGGGAGTTGAGACCCAGTACTTC. It is translated as CASSLGGGLLGAGVETQYF.

The chain is built from TRBV30 and TRBJ2-2, with D maybe TRBD2 (6 bases). CDR1 is GTSNPN and CDR2 is SVGIG in the germline V gene (reference sequence). The CDR3 is 12 amino acids. V shed 4 bases and J shed 5 bases, with 8 bases lying between them. CDR3 sequence reads: CAWTGRTGELFF. CDR3 in DNA: TGTGCCTGGACAGGGAGGACCGGGGAGCTGTTTTTT.

This clone came up a few times. The V and J genes are TRBV6-5 and TRBJ2-3; the D is unclear. V was shortened by 7 bases and J by 6 bases, with 11 bases between the two germline ends. This CDR3 has 12 amino acids. Germline assignment: CDR1 MNHEY and CDR2 SVGAGI. CDR3 sequence: CASIPPVDTQYF. The CDR3 nucleotides are TGTGCCAGCATTCCCCCGGTGGATACGCAGTATTTT.

This chain uses TRBV6-1 with TRBJ1-5; D remains ambiguous. The CDR3 has 13 amino acids. The germline gives CDR1 MNHNS, CDR2 SASEGT. The ends were cut back, 5 bases at V and 5 bases at J, with 10 bases in the middle. As DNA, the CDR3 is TGTGCCAGCAGTAAGATTAGGGATCAGCCCCAGCATTTT. Translated, it gives CASSKIRDQPQHF.

V is TRBV19 and J is TRBJ2-2; 7 nucleotides agree with TRBD2. The CDR3 covers 13 residues. CDR1 and CDR2 (germline): LNHDA, SQIVND (reference sequence). Losses at the gene ends were 8 bases for V and 5 bases for J; bases not matched to a gene: 5. The CDR3 DNA follows: TGTGCCAGTGAGGGGAGGGTAACCGGGGAGCTGTTTTTT. Protein: CASEGRVTGELFF.

The V gene is TRBV27, the J gene TRBJ2-5, with TRBD1 matching over 7 bases. The CDR3 runs 14 residues. V lost 5 bases and J lost 4; bases outside the gene matches: 7. Germline values: CDR1 MNHEY, CDR2 SMNVEV (reference sequence). The DNA for the CDR3 is TGTGCCAGCAGTCCATGGACAGGACCAGAGACCCAGTACTTC. Protein: CASSPWTGPETQYF.

This clone was recorded only once. This chain uses TRBV27 with TRBJ2-7; 7 bases are shared with TRBD2. The CDR3 length is 14 residues. V was clipped by 5 bases and J by 3 bases; unmatched bases: 7. Looked up from germline, CDR1 is MNHEY and CDR2 is SMNVEV (reference sequence). The CDR3 region is CASSRIAGIYEQYF. The CDR3 DNA is TGTGCCAGCAGTCGCATAGCGGGTATCTACGAGCAGTACTTC.

The chain carries TRBV28 and TRBJ1-2, with 11 nucleotides matching TRBD1. This CDR3 spans 15 amino acids. Germline CDR1 reads MDHEN; CDR2 reads SYDVKM. Trimming cost V 5 bases and J 7 bases; bases outside gene matches: 9. The CDR3 sequence: CASSPPDRGLIGYTF. The CDR3 region has the DNA TGTGCCAGCAGTCCCCCGGACAGGGGGCTTATTGGCTACACCTTC.

As regards this clone: The sample contains more than one DNA sequence encoding this CDR3. This chain links TRBV28 with TRBJ2-7, with 7 positions matching TRBD1. Germline V gene sequence: CDR1 MDHEN, CDR2 SYDVKM. The length of the CDR3 is 13 residues. The V segment lost 5 bases and the J segment 1 base; nucleotides outside the gene matches: 2. In nucleotides, the CDR3 is TGTGCCAGCAGTCGGGGACAGTCCTACGAGCAGTACTTC. Its protein product is CASSRGQSYEQYF.

The table lists this clone with a few counts. The V call is TRBV27, the J call TRBJ2-1; D may match TRBD1 or TRBD2 (5 bases each). Trimming removed 6 bases at V and 9 bases at J, with 18 bases between. CDR1 is MNHEY and CDR2 is SMNVEV in the germline V gene (reference sequence). The CDR3 has 14 amino acids. For the CDR3, the DNA is TGTGCCAGCAGGGGACCAGTCCCTACAGGTGAGCAGTTCTTC. Translating gives CASRGPVPTGEQFF.

CDR3 coding DNA: TGTGCCAGCAGCGTAGTATCTAGCGGGAGGGCCAGTGAGCAGTTCTTC. Its translation is CASSVVSSGRASEQFF. The chain joins TRBV9 to TRBJ2-1; 12 nucleotides line up with TRBD2. The CDR3 has 16 residues. V trimming: 0 bases; J trimming: 9 bases; junction bases outside the gene matches: 7. Germline loops: CDR1 SGDLS, CDR2 YYNGEE.

The table lists this clone with a count of one. The chain uses TRBV18 and TRBJ2-7; D ambiguous. CDR3 size: 13 residues. Trimming shortened V by 3 bases and J by 2 bases, and 8 bases separated the two germline ends. The germline gives CDR1 KGHSH, CDR2 LQKENI. The CDR3, as DNA: TGTGCCAGCTCACCGGGGAACCCCTACGAGCAGTACTTC. This translates into CASSPGNPYEQYF. Combining the CDR3 with reference TRBV18 and TRBJ2-7 gives the whole variable domain NAGVMQNPRHLVRRRGQEARLRCSPMKGHSHVYWYRQLPEEGLKFMVYLQKENIIDESGMPKERFSAEFPKEGPSILRIQQVVRGDSAAYFCASSPGNPYEQYFGPGTRLTVT.

Worth noting for this clone: Other DNA sequences in the sample encode the same CDR3. The V gene is TRBV14, the J gene TRBJ2-3; D gene ambiguous. This CDR3 spans 11 amino acids. The V gene lost 1 base and the J gene lost 6 bases, with 2 bases spanning the gap. CDR1 is SGHDN, CDR2 FVKESK, per germline. CDR3 coding DNA: TGTGCCAGCAGCCAAGCTGATACGCAGTATTTT. As protein: CASSQADTQYF.

This chain joins TRBV6-1 and TRBJ2-3, with D perhaps given as TRBD1 or TRBD2 (5 bases each). The V end lost 7 bases, the J end lost 3 bases, and 11 bases lay between the germline ends. CDR1 is MNHNS, CDR2 SASEGT, per germline. The CDR3 is 13 residues long. The CDR3 spells CASKRGLTDTQYF. CDR3 in DNA: TGTGCCAGCAAGAGGGGCCTGACAGATACGCAGTATTTT.

The chain recombines TRBV5-4 with TRBJ2-5; D not resolved. Per the germline V gene, CDR1 is SGHNT and CDR2 is YYREEE (reference sequence). This CDR3 is built from 13 residues. With 6 bases removed from V and 1 base from J, the gap between germline ends came to 10 bases. The CDR3 DNA reads TGTGCCAGCAAGGAAGGTAGCCAAGAGACCCAGTACTTC. Protein sequence: CASKEGSQETQYF. The whole variable domain, filled in from reference TRBV5-4 and TRBJ2-5, reads ETGVTQSPTHLIKTRGQQVTLRCSSQSGHNTVSWYQQALGQGPQFIFQYYREEENGRGNFPPRFSGLQFPNYSSELNVNALELDDSALYLCASKEGSQETQYFGPGTRLLVL.

The rearrangement joins TRBV7-9 to TRBJ1-3, with no clear D. The CDR3 runs 14 residues. Trimming cost V 5 bases and J 0 bases, with 8 bases left between them. Germline V CDR1 and CDR2: SEHNR, FQNEAQ (reference sequence). The CDR3 sequence: CASSPPGSGNTIYF. The DNA for the CDR3 is TGTGCCAGCAGCCCCCCCGGCTCTGGAAACACCATATATTTT.

As regards this clone: Other DNA variants within this sample encode the same CDR3. The CDR3 sequence is CASSPRTGSYEQYF. The DNA of the CDR3 is TGTGCCAGCAGCCCCAGGACAGGCTCATACGAGCAGTACTTC. V gene TRBV7-9 combines with J gene TRBJ2-7; 7 positions match TRBD1. Germline CDR1 and CDR2: SEHNR and FQNEAQ (reference sequence). The CDR3 totals 14 residues. The V gene end was trimmed by 5 bases and the J gene end by 4 bases; junction bases not matched to a gene: 8.

The gene calls are TRBV13 and TRBJ2-1; 16 nucleotides align to TRBD2. Germline CDR1 reads PRHDT; CDR2 reads FYEKMQ (reference sequence). The CDR3 runs to 20 residues. Trimming took 5 bases from V and 3 from J; bases not matched to a gene: 13. The CDR3 region is CASSRRPGLAGGRDYNEQFF. In DNA form, the CDR3 reads TGTGCCAGCAGCCGTAGACCGGGACTAGCGGGAGGGAGGGACTACAATGAGCAGTTCTTC. The full variable domain, its missing parts supplied by reference TRBV13 and TRBJ2-1, is AAGVIQSPRHLIKEKRETATLKCYPIPRHDTVYWYQQGPGQDPQFLISFYEKMQSDKGSIPDRFSAQQFSDYHSELNMSSLELGDSALYFCASSRRPGLAGGRDYNEQFFGPGTRLTVL.

Details on this clone: One end of the junction varies from germline; a read error may be responsible. The chain employs TRBV10-3 and TRBJ2-3, with D perhaps being TRBD1 or TRBD2 (5 bases each). Germline CDR1 and CDR2: ENHRY and SYGVKD. The CDR3 is made up of 12 amino acids. The DNA for the CDR3 is TGTGCCATCAGTGAGTCTTGGGACCCCCGTGATTTT. This sequence encodes CAISESWDPRDF.